Given below is one TCR beta chain in context. This sample was taken from a study of blood T cell repertoires in COVID-19. TCRdb's copy holds only in-frame clones and misses some; the assay was immunoSEQ multiplex PCR. The data hold nearly 200,000 clones, with more than 65% observed a single time. Germline loops: CDR1 KGHSH, CDR2 LQKENI. V lost 3 bases and J lost 8, with 17 bases in between. This CDR3 is 16 amino acids long. Which cohort a participant joined came from the clinical history participants gave. The clonotype originates from a man aged 35 to 55 who had recovered from COVID-19. The specimen sequenced was PBMCs or T cells enriched from blood (not recorded which). The chain carries TRBV18 and TRBJ1-6; D is ambiguous. The CDR3 protein is CASSPTGRGRHSPLHF. DNA for the CDR3: TGTGCCAGCTCACCTACGGGGAGAGGTAGGCATTCACCCCTCCACTTT.